Listed below are T cell receptor beta chains from one sample, sequenced in a study of Tregs in tolerant kidney transplant recipients. Using immunoSEQ multiplex PCR, the repertoire was profiled, and TCRdb retains in-frame clones only, with some absent. The data contain about 110,000 clones, 90% of them singletons. Sample: CD4+ T cells from blood, taken before the transplant. These TCRs come from a human donor who received a combined kidney and bone marrow transplant. CDR3s leave out the opening cysteine and the closing phenylalanine or tryptophan.

v_call cdr3_aa
TRBV5-1 ASSLVSGGTEAF
TRBV28 ASSLVGLAGPYEQY
TRBV7-2 ASSLDTGHTDTQY
TRBV5-1 ASSAGQVYGYT
TRBV6-1 ASSGGLNYGYT
TRBV11-3 ASSRAERSQETQY
TRBV9 ASSAGGLAGAGELF
TRBV19 ASSMGGQLYGYT
TRBV7-9 ASSLASTGGGYT
TRBV5-1 ASKGDRAIEQY
TRBV7-2 ASSLVGRQAEAF
TRBV29-1 SAKEGTYSGNTIY
TRBV7-2 ASSLPQGNSGNTIY
TRBV11-2 ATRPPGTDTQY
TRBV2 VGARVAGVTDTQY
TRBV7-9 ASSLKGDYGYT
TRBV2 ASGTWANEKLF
TRBV14 ASSLKSKRGGNTGELF
TRBV7-9 ASSFWAGGGNTIY
TRBV6-1 ASSEVEETQY
TRBV18 ASSPLGGEQF
TRBV28 ASREDRANTGELF
TRBV5-1 ASSSNRESISYEQY
TRBV23-1 ASSHRTGDPTYEQY
TRBV6-1 ASSEAGGTLY
TRBV5-4 ASTDRISGANVLT
TRBV28 ASSFLGQQRETQY
TRBV19 ASSIASGSFYEQY
TRBV6-5 ASSPRTGYGYT
TRBV6-5 ASSPQGSGEQY
TRBV5-8 ASNGQGSAGELF
TRBV15 ATSRRTSGRVHNEQF
TRBV18 ASSPFGTGGNEQY
TRBV7-9 ASSLEVAGGWDEQF
TRBV10-3 AISPKGGSYEQF
TRBV29-1 SVDARDRGGDEQF
TRBV7-2 ASSPGLAGVDEQF
TRBV6-6 ASSYSPQGLRETQY
TRBV19 ASSLSADTQY
TRBV19 ASSISLVSVGEAF
TRBV19 ASRPTSGTAKNQPQH
TRBV5-6 ASSLVGSGPRTQY
TRBV6-1 ASSDGSQGQGGGYGYT
TRBV28 ASSFSRSTGTYEQY
TRBV19 ASSPRDRVVEQY
TRBV18 ASSGIAANTEAF
TRBV4-1 ASSQVGTSGAEQY
TRBV5-1 ASSLDSVAQY
TRBV4-3 ASSQDPGRTAHTEAF
TRBV28 ASSPGTTSTDTQY
TRBV7-6 ASSSGGSGYT
TRBV14 ASSQAGYGYT
TRBV15 ATSRVGTSVDEQF
TRBV6-5 ASSPGTGVHEQY
TRBV2 ASRETGTLGTEAF